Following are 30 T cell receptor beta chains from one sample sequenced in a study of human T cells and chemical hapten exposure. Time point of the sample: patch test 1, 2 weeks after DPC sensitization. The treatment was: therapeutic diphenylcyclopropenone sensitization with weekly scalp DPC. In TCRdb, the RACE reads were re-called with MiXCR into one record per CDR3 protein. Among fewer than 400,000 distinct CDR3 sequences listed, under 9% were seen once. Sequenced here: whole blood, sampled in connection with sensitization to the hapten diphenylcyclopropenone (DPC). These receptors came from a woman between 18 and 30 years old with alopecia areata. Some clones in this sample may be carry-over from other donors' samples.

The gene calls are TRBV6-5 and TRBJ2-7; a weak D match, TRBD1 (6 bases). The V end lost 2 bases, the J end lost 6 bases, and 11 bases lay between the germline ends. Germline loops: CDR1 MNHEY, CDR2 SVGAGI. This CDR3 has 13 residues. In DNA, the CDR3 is TGTGCCAGCAGTTACGGGGCAGGGGTCGAGCAGTACTTC. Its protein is CASSYGAGVEQYF.

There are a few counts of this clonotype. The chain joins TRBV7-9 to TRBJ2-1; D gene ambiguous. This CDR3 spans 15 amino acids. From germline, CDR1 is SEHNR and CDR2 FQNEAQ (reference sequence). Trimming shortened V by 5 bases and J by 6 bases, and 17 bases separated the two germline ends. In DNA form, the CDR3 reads TGTGCCAGCAGCCCCTTATCTCCCGGCCCCAATGAGCAGTTCTTC. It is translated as CASSPLSPGPNEQFF.

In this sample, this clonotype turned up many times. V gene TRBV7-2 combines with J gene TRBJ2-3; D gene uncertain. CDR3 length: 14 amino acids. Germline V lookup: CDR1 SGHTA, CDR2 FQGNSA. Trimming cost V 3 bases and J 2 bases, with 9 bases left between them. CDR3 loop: CASSFQRSTDTQYF. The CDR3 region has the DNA TGTGCCAGCAGCTTCCAGCGATCCACAGATACGCAGTATTTT.

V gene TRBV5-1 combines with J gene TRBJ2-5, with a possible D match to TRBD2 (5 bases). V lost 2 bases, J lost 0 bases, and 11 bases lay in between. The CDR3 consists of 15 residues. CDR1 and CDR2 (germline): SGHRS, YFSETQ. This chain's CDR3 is CASSLAAMYQETQYF. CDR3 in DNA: TGCGCCAGCAGCTTAGCGGCGATGTACCAAGAGACCCAGTACTTC.

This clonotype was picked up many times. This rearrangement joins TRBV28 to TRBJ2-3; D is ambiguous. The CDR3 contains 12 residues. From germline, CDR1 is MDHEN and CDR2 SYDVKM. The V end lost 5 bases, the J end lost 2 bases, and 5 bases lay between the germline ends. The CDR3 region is CASSAVTDTQYF. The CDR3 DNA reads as TGTGCCAGCAGTGCCGTCACAGATACGCAGTATTTT.

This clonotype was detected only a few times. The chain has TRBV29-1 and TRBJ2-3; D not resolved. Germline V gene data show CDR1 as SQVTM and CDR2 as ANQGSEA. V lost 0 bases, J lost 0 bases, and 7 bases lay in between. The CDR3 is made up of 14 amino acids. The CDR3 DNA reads TGCAGCGTTGAAGAGGGGTTCAGCACAGATACGCAGTATTTT. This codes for CSVEEGFSTDTQYF.

The CDR3 region is CASSRLRTDGYTF. The CDR3 DNA follows: TGTGCCAGCAGCCGTCTGAGAACGGATGGCTACACCTTC. The V call is TRBV3-1, the J call TRBJ1-2; no reliable D call. V dropped 4 bases and J dropped 6 bases, with 12 bases sitting between them. This CDR3 is built from 13 residues. CDR1 is LGHDT and CDR2 is YNNKEL in the germline V gene (reference sequence).

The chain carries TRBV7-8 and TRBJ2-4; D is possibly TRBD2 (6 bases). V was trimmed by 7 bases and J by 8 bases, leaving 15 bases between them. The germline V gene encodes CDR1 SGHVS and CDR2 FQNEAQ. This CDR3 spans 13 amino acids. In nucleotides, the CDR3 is TGTGCCAGCACCACTAAGCCGGGAGACATTCAGTACTTC. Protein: CASTTKPGDIQYF.

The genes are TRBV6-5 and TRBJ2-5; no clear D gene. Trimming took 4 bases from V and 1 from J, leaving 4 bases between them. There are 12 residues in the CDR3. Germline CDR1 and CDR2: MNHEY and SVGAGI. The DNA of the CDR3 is TGTGCCAGCAGTTGGAGCCAAGAGACCCAGTACTTC. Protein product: CASSWSQETQYF.

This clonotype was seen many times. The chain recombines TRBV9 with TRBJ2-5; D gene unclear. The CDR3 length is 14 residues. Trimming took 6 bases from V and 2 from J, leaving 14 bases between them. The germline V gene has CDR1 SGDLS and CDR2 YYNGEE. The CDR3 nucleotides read TGTGCCAGCAACGTCGGCGGTCCTCAAGAGACCCAGTACTTC. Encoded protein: CASNVGGPQETQYF. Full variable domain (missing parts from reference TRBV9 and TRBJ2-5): DSGVTQTPKHLITATGQRVTLRCSPRSGDLSVYWYQQSLDQGLQFLIQYYNGEERAKGNILERFSAQQFPDLHSELNLSSLELGDSALYFCASNVGGPQETQYFGPGTRLLVL.

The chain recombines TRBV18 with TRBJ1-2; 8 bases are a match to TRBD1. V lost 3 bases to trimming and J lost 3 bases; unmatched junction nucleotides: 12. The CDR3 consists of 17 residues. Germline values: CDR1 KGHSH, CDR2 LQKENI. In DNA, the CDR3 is TGTGCCAGCTCACCGATCTCGACAGGGGAATTCGACTATGGCTACACCTTC. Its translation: CASSPISTGEFDYGYTF.

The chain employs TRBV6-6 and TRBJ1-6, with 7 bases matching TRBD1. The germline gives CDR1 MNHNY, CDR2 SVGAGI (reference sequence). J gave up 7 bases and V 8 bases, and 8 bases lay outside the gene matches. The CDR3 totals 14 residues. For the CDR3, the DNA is TGTGCCAGCGGTCCGGACAGGCGGAATTCACCCCTCCACTTT. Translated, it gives CASGPDRRNSPLHF.

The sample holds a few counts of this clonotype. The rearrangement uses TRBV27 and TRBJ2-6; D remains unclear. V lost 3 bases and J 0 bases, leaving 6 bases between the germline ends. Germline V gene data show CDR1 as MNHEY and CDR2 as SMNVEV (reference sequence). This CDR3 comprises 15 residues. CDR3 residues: CASSFTRSGANVLTF. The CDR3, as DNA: TGTGCCAGCAGTTTCACTCGCTCTGGGGCCAACGTCCTGACTTTC.

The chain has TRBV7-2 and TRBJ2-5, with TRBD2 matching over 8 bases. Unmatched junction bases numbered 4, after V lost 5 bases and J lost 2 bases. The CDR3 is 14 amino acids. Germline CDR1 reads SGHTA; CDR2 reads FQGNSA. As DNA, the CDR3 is TGTGCCAGCAGCCTACTAGCGGTACAAGAGACCCAGTACTTC. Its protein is CASSLLAVQETQYF.

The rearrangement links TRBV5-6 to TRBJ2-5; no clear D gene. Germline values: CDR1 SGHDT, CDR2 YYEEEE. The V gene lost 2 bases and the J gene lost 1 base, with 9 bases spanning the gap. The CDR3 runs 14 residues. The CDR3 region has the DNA TGTGCCAGCAGCTTCGGCAGCCTCCAAGAGACCCAGTACTTC. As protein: CASSFGSLQETQYF.

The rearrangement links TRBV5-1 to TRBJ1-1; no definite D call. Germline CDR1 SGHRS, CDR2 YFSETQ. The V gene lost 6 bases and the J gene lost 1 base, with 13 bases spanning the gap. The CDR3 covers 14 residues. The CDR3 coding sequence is TGCGCCAGCAACCAAGAATACACGAACACTGAAGCTTTCTTT. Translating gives CASNQEYTNTEAFF.

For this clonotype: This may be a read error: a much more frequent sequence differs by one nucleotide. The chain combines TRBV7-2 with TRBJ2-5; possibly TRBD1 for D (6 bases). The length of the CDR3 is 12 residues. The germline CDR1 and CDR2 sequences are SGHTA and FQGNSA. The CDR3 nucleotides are TGTGCCAGCAGTTGGGGGCAAGAGTCCCAGTACTTC. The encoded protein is CASSWGQESQYF.

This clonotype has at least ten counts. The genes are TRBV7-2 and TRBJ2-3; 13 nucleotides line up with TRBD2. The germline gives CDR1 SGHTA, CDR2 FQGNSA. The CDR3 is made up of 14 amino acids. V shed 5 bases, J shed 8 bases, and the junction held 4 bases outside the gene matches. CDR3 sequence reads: CASSRTSGGVTQYF. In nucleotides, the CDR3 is TGTGCCAGCAGCCGGACTAGCGGGGGTGTTACGCAGTATTTT. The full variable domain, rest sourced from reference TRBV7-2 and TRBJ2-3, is GAGVSQSPSNKVTEKGKDVELRCDPISGHTALYWYRQSLGQGLEFLIYFQGNSAPDKSGLPSDRFSAERTGGSVSTLTIQRTQQEDSAVYLCASSRTSGGVTQYFGPGTRLTVL.

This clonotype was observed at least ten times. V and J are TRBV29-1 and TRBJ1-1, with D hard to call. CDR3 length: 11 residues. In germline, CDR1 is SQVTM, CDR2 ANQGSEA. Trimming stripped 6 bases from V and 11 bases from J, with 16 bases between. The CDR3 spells CSVLLNIGAFF. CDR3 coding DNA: TGCAGCGTCCTACTGAATATCGGGGCTTTCTTT. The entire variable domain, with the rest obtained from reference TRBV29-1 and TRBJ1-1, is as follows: SAVISQKPSRDICQRGTSLTIQCQVDSQVTMMFWYRQQPGQSLTLIATANQGSEATYESGFVIDKFPISRPNLTFSTLTVSNMSPEDSSIYLCSVLLNIGAFFGQGTRLTVV.

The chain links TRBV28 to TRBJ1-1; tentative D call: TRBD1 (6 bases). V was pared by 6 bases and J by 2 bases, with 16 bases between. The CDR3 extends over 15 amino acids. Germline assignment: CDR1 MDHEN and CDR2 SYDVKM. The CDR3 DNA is TGTGCCAGCAGCCGAGGCAGGGGACCCAACACTGAAGCTTTCTTT. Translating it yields CASSRGRGPNTEAFF.

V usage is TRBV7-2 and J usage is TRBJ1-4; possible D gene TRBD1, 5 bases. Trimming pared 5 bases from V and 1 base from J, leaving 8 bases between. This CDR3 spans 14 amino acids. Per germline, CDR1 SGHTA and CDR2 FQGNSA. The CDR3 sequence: CASSPTGTNEKLFF. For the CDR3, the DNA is TGTGCCAGCAGCCCCACAGGAACTAATGAAAAACTGTTTTTT.

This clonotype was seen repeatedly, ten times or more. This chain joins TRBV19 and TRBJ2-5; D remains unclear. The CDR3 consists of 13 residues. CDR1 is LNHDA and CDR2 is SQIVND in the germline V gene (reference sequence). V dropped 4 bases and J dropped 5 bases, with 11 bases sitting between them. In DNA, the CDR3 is TGTGCCAGTAGTAGCCCCACTTTGGAGACCCAGTACTTC. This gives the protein CASSSPTLETQYF.

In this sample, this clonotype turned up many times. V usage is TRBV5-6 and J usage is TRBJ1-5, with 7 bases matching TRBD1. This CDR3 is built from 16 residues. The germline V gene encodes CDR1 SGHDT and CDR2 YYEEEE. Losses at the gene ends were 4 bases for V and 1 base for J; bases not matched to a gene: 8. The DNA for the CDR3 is TGTGCCAGCAGCCGGACAGGTCCCCTCAGCAATCAGCCCCAGCATTTT. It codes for CASSRTGPLSNQPQHF. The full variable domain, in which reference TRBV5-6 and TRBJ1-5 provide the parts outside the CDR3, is DAGVTQSPTHLIKTRGQQVTLRCSPKSGHDTVSWYQQALGQGPQFIFQYYEEEERQRGNFPDRFSGHQFPNYSSELNVNALLLGDSALYLCASSRTGPLSNQPQHFGDGTRLSIL.

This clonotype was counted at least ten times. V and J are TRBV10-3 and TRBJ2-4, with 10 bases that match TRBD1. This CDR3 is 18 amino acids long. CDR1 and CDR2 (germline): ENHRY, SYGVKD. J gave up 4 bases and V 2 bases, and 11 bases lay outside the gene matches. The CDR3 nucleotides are TGTGCCATCAGTGAGGGACAGGGGGTTCCCCCTCCTAAAAACATTCAGTACTTC. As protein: CAISEGQGVPPPKNIQYF.

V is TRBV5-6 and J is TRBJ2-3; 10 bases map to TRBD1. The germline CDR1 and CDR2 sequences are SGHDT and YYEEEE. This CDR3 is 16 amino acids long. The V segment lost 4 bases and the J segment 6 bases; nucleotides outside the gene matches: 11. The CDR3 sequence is CASSHGQGGSEDTQYF. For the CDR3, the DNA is TGTGCCAGCAGCCACGGACAGGGGGGATCAGAGGATACGCAGTATTTT.

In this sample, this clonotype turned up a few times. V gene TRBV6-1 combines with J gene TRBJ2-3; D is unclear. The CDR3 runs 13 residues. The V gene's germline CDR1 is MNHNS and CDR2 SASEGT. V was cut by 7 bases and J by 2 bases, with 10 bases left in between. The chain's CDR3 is CASTKRATDTQYF. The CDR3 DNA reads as TGTGCCAGCACTAAAAGAGCCACAGATACGCAGTATTTT.

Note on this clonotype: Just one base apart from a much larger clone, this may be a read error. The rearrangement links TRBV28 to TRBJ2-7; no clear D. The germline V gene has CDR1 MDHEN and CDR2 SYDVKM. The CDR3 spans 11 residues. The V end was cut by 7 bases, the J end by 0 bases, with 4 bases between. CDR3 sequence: CASISSYEQYF. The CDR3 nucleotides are TGTGCCAGCATCTCCTCCTACGAGCAGTACTTC. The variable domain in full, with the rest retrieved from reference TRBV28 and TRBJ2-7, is DVKVTQSSRYLVKRTGEKVFLECVQDMDHENMFWYRQDPGLGLRLIYFSYDVKMKEKGDIPEGYSVSREKKERFSLILESASTNQTSMYLCASISSYEQYFGPGTRLTVT.

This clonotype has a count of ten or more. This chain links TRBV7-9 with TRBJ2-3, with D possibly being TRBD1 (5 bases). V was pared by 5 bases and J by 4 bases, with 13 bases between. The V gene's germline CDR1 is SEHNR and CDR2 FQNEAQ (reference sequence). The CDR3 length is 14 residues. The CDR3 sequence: CASSHRQTADTQYF. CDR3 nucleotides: TGTGCCAGCAGCCACCGACAGACCGCAGATACGCAGTATTTT.

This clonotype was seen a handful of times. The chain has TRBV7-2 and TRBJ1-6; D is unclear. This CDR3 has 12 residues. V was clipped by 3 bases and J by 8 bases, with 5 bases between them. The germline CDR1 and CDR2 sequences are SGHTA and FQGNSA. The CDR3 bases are TGTGCCAGCAGCTTCAATTATTCACCCCTCCACTTT. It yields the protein CASSFNYSPLHF. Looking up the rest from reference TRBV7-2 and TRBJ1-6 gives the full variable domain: GAGVSQSPSNKVTEKGKDVELRCDPISGHTALYWYRQSLGQGLEFLIYFQGNSAPDKSGLPSDRFSAERTGGSVSTLTIQRTQQEDSAVYLCASSFNYSPLHFGNGTRLTVT.

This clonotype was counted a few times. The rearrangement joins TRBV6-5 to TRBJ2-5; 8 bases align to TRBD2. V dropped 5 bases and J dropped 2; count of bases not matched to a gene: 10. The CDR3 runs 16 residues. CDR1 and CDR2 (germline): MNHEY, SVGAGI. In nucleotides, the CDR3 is TGTGCCAGCAGTCAAGACGGGGGGGCCTGGCAAGAGACCCAGTACTTC. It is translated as CASSQDGGAWQETQYF.